Listed here is a single T cell receptor beta chain. Its cognate antigen is unknown. CDR1 and CDR2 from the germline V gene are SGDLS and YYNGEE. V was clipped by 3 bases and J by 2 bases; unmatched bases: 8. The CDR3 has 18 residues. The sample is drawn from a study of T cell responses to AZD1222 COVID-19 vaccine. The study's findings and limits: The donor group comprised mostly white British people and more females; the analysis possibly underestimated clonal diversity.

Here immunoSEQ multiplex PCR was the method, and the copy in TCRdb shows in-frame clones only, minus some. The top ten hold around a third of the sample, which has around 25,000 clones, more than 75% seen once. The material sequenced was peripheral blood, taken 28 days after the second AZD1222 dose. The chain combines TRBV9 with TRBJ2-3; the match to TRBD2 covers 14 bases. This receptor was obtained from an adult who received the AZD1222 COVID-19 vaccine. As DNA, the CDR3 is TGTGCCAGCAGCGCGGCCCGGACTAGCGGGAGGACCACAGATACGCAGTATTTT. It is translated as CASSAARTSGRTTDTQYF.